The 21 T cell receptor beta chains in this list originate from one sample, sequenced in a study of blood T cells in healthy people across ages. With a J-beta primer mix and a sample-barcoded 5' primer, a second PCR ran 7 to 11 cycles. TCRdb re-called the 5' RACE reads through MiXCR, storing one row per CDR3 protein. This table has under 2 million distinct CDR3 sequences, about 35% appearing once. The material sequenced was blood. The receptors originated from a woman aged 25 to 39 in good health.

Concerning this clonotype: An end of the junction does not agree with germline; a read error may underlie this. The chain couples TRBV4-1 to TRBJ2-5; 8 positions agree with TRBD2. Germline lookup yields CDR1 MGHRA and CDR2 YSYEKL. CDR3 length equals 16 residues. For the CDR3, the DNA is TGCGCCAGCAGCCGGTCCCCAGCGGGGGTTGAAGAGAACCAGTACTTC. Amino acid sequence: CASSRSPAGVEENQYF.

The chain has TRBV27 and TRBJ2-5; 12 nucleotides align to TRBD2. The CDR3 totals 16 residues. Germline CDR1 reads MNHEY; CDR2 reads SMNVEV (reference sequence). Trimming removed 5 bases from V and 7 bases from J; junction bases left unmatched: 11. The CDR3 DNA follows: TGTGCCAGCAGTCCGAAACGACTAGCGGGAGTGGCGACCCAGTACTTC. Protein product: CASSPKRLAGVATQYF.

This clonotype has more than one count but fewer than ten. The chain has TRBV5-6 and TRBJ2-5; D call uncertain. Germline loops: CDR1 SGHDT, CDR2 YYEEEE. This CDR3 is 13 amino acids long. The V gene lost 4 bases and the J gene lost 5 bases, with 12 bases spanning the gap. The CDR3 loop is CASSPAMRETQYF. The CDR3 DNA follows: TGTGCCAGCAGCCCCGCAATGAGGGAGACCCAGTACTTC.

The chain has TRBV4-2 and TRBJ2-5; 8 bases map to TRBD2. V lost 0 bases to trimming and J lost 0 bases; unmatched junction nucleotides: 6. The CDR3 length is 17 residues. Germline V gives CDR1 LGHNA, CDR2 YNFKEQ. The CDR3 loop is CASSQDHQRGYQETQYF. Here the CDR3 DNA reads TGTGCCAGCAGCCAAGATCACCAGCGGGGGTACCAAGAGACCCAGTACTTC.

This clonotype was seen only once. The chain is built from TRBV15 and TRBJ2-1; 7 nucleotides match TRBD1. This CDR3 is 16 amino acids long. The germline gives CDR1 LNHNV, CDR2 YYDKDF (reference sequence). Trimming took 6 bases from V and 9 from J; bases not matched to a gene: 17. The chain's CDR3 is CATRRETATRGSEQFF. The CDR3 nucleotides are TGTGCCACCAGACGAGAGACTGCGACCAGGGGGAGTGAGCAGTTCTTC.

Regarding this clonotype: The junction and the germline gene differ at one end; a read error may be behind it. The genes are TRBV5-1 and TRBJ2-3; D possibly corresponds to TRBD1 (5 bases). This CDR3 spans 15 amino acids. The germline V gene has CDR1 SGHRS and CDR2 YFSETQ. This chain's CDR3 is CASSSRQPSTDTQYF. The CDR3 DNA follows: TGTGCCAGCAGCTCCAGACAGCCAAGCACAGATACGCAGTATTTT. Combining the CDR3 with reference TRBV5-1 and TRBJ2-3 gives the whole variable domain KAGVTQTPRYLIKTRGQQVTLSCSPISGHRSVSWYQQTPGQGLQFLFEYFSETQRNKGNFPGRFSGRQFSNSRSEMNVSTLELGDSALYLCASSSRQPSTDTQYFGPGTRLTVL.

This chain links TRBV7-9 with TRBJ2-3; TRBD2 aligns across 13 bases. With 5 bases clipped from V and 3 bases from J, the junction kept 5 bases outside the gene matches. The CDR3 contains 16 residues. Looked up from germline, CDR1 is SEHNR and CDR2 is FQNEAQ (reference sequence). CDR3 in DNA: TGTGCCAGCAGCCCCTGGGGACTAGCGGGAACAGATACGCAGTATTTT. This sequence encodes CASSPWGLAGTDTQYF.

The rearrangement uses TRBV6-2 or TRBV6-3 and TRBJ1-2; D may be TRBD1 (5 bases). The V and J ends lost 4 bases and 3 bases respectively, with 24 bases between them. CDR3 length: 18 residues. Germline V gives CDR1 MNHEY, CDR2 SVGEGT. CDR3 in amino acids: CASSSVALRRGEDYGYTF. DNA of the CDR3: TGTGCCAGCAGTTCCGTTGCCCTGAGACGGGGGGAGGACTATGGCTACACCTTC.

This clonotype was seen only a few times. This chain links TRBV10-3 with TRBJ1-2, with 7 nucleotides matching TRBD1. CDR1 is ENHRY, CDR2 SYGVKD, per germline. V lost 2 bases and J lost 3; bases outside the gene matches: 0. The CDR3 is 13 amino acids. The CDR3: CAISEDRDYGYTF. The CDR3 coding sequence is TGTGCCATCAGTGAGGACAGGGACTATGGCTACACCTTC.

V usage is TRBV20-1 and J usage is TRBJ2-7, with D uncertain. V was pared by 1 base and J by 3 bases, with 7 bases between. This CDR3 contains 12 residues. Germline loops: CDR1 DFQATT, CDR2 SNEGSKA (reference sequence). The DNA of the CDR3 is TGCAGTGCTAGAGGCAGAGTCTACGAGCAGTACTTC. Encoded protein: CSARGRVYEQYF.

The rearrangement links TRBV20-1 to TRBJ2-1; D gene ambiguous. The CDR3 is made up of 15 amino acids. Germline assignment: CDR1 DFQATT and CDR2 SNEGSKA (reference sequence). Trimming cost V 5 bases and J 0 bases, with 14 bases left between them. CDR3 loop: CSAPHGPSSYNEQFF. The CDR3 DNA is TGCAGTGCTCCCCATGGGCCAAGCTCCTACAATGAGCAGTTCTTC.

This clonotype was observed a handful of times. This sequence joins TRBV4-1 and TRBJ2-1, with TRBD2 identical over 9 bases. V shed 5 bases and J 7 bases; nucleotides not matched to a gene: 15. Germline V gene lookup returns CDR1 MGHRA and CDR2 YSYEKL. The CDR3 length is 17 residues. The CDR3 region is CASSNPLRAGGQNEQFF. The CDR3 DNA follows: TGCGCCAGCAGCAACCCCCTAAGGGCGGGGGGGCAGAATGAGCAGTTCTTC.

This clonotype was seen at least ten times. V gene TRBV4-1 combines with J gene TRBJ2-7; TRBD1 might be the D (5 bases). Germline V gives CDR1 MGHRA, CDR2 YSYEKL. The CDR3 is made up of 14 amino acids. The V end was cut by 2 bases, the J end by 2 bases, with 10 bases between. DNA for the CDR3: TGCGCCAGCAGCCAATTTCAGGGTACCTACGAGCAGTACTTC. Translation gives CASSQFQGTYEQYF.

The rearrangement links TRBV6-1 to TRBJ2-7; no clear D. The germline V gene encodes CDR1 MNHNS and CDR2 SASEGT. Trimming pared 6 bases from V and 2 bases from J, leaving 14 bases between. The CDR3 sequence is 14 residues long. CDR3 sequence: CASSELQSTYEQYF. As DNA, the CDR3 is TGTGCCAGCAGCGAATTGCAGTCAACCTACGAGCAGTACTTC.

Remarks on this clonotype: Being one base from a much bigger clone, this may be a read error. The chain combines TRBV5-1 with TRBJ2-6, with TRBD1 matching 7 bases. The CDR3 spans 16 residues. Looked up from germline, CDR1 is SGHRS and CDR2 is YFSETQ. In DNA, the CDR3 is TGCGCCAGCAGCTTGGGACAGGGAGCTGGGGCCAACGTCCCGACTTTC. Translated: CASSLGQGAGANVPTF.

This clonotype was picked up many times. The rearrangement links TRBV20-1 to TRBJ1-2, with 9 bases fitting TRBD1. The ends lost 0 bases at V and 1 base at J; junction bases unmatched: 3. This CDR3 region has 15 residues. From germline, CDR1 is DFQATT and CDR2 SNEGSKA (reference sequence). The CDR3 spells CSARDPGQGNYGYTF. The CDR3 nucleotides are TGCAGTGCTAGAGATCCGGGACAGGGTAACTATGGCTACACCTTC.

Details on this clonotype: The junction and the germline gene differ at one end; a read error may be behind it. This chain links TRBV27 with TRBJ2-4, with 13 bases matching TRBD2. The DNA end lines up better with TRBJ2-7; the J call may be wrong. CDR3 length: 14 residues. CDR1 is MNHEY, CDR2 SMNVEV, per germline (reference sequence). The CDR3 here is CVSRGLAGVTEQYF. CDR3 nucleotide sequence: TGTGTCAGCAGAGGACTAGCGGGAGTTACCGAGCAGTACTTC.

The CDR3 loop reads CASSLNIQHGDTQYF. The CDR3 DNA is TGCGCCAGCAGCCTTAATATCCAGCACGGGGATACGCAGTATTTT. The chain carries TRBV5-1 and TRBJ2-3; D ambiguous. The germline V and J ends were trimmed by 4 bases and 6 bases, with 18 bases remaining between them. Germline CDR1 is SGHRS and CDR2 is YFSETQ. This CDR3 is 15 amino acids long.

This clonotype has a handful of counts. The chain carries TRBV25-1 and TRBJ1-1; possibly TRBD1 for D (5 bases). The germline V gene has CDR1 MGHDK and CDR2 SYGVNS. V was trimmed by 6 bases and J by 1 base, leaving 12 bases between them. The length of the CDR3 is 14 residues. CDR3: CASSPGAANTEAFF. CDR3 in DNA: TGTGCCAGCAGCCCCGGGGCGGCGAACACTGAAGCTTTCTTT.

The rearrangement links TRBV11-3 to TRBJ2-5; TRBD1 is a possible D gene (5 bases). Trimming pared 4 bases from V and 8 bases from J, leaving 17 bases between. The CDR3 runs to 14 residues. The germline CDR1 and CDR2 sequences are SGHNT and YENEEA. In DNA form, the CDR3 reads TGTGCCAGCAGCTCCGCGGCAGGGTCGAAAACCCAGTACTTC. Amino acid sequence: CASSSAAGSKTQYF.

There are a few counts of this clonotype. The chain employs TRBV6-1 and TRBJ2-7; D gene ambiguous. The CDR3 extends over 13 amino acids. Germline loops: CDR1 MNHNS, CDR2 SASEGT. Trimming removed 1 base from V and 3 bases from J, with 7 bases in between. The CDR3 loop is CASSEGWSYEQYF. The CDR3 DNA sequence: TGTGCCAGCAGTGAAGGTTGGAGCTACGAGCAGTACTTC.